A selection of T cell receptor beta chains follows, all from one sample in a study of T cells in Graves' hyperthyroidism and ophthalmopathy. TCRdb fed the multiplex PCR reads into MiXCR, producing one record per CDR3 protein. The sample contains about 620,000 distinct CDR3 sequences, 15% to 20% of which appear only once. The source material was blood. The receptors stem from a woman under 40 with Graves' hyperthyroidism. Each CDR3 is given with its conserved first and last residue. The D gene is left open where the match is weak. Clone size is stated in some rows and not others, as once, few, many or a class when expanded.

D gene	clone size	J gene	V gene	CDR3 protein	CDR3 DNA
-	many	TRBJ2-7	TRBV15	CATSTAGRYEQYF	TGTGCCACCAGCACCGCTGGCCGCTACGAGCAGTACTTC
-	few	TRBJ1-4	TRBV7-2	CASSLQGWGEKLFF	TGTGCCAGCAGCTTACAGGGGTGGGGTGAAAAACTGTTTTTT
TRBD1	few	TRBJ1-1	TRBV19	CASTPGGGLNTEAFF	TGTGCCAGTACTCCCGGAGGGGGCCTGAACACTGAAGCTTTCTTT
-	many	TRBJ1-1	TRBV15	CATSRGRGGKVTEAFF	TGTGCCACCAGCAGAGGGAGAGGAGGTAAAGTCACTGAAGCTTTCTTT
-	many	TRBJ2-3	TRBV2	CAGSVEATDTQYF	TGTGCCGGCAGTGTGGAGGCCACAGATACGCAGTATTTT
TRBD1	many	TRBJ2-7	TRBV18	CASSPTGVLSEQYF	TGTGCCAGCTCACCAACAGGGGTTTTATCCGAGCAGTACTTC
TRBD1	many	TRBJ1-1	TRBV19	CASSTQGMGTEAFF	TGTGCCAGTAGTACACAGGGGATGGGCACTGAAGCTTTCTTT
-	few	TRBJ2-3	TRBV5-4	CASQRSWGADTQYF	TGTGCCAGCCAAAGGTCCTGGGGAGCGGATACGCAGTATTTT
-	-	TRBJ2-6	TRBV2	CARLKNSGANVLTF	TGTGCCCGCCTTAAAAACTCTGGGGCCAACGTCCTGACTTTC
-	many	TRBJ2-1	TRBV12-3/TRBV12-4	CASSASGTKYNEQFF	TGTGCCAGCAGTGCCTCCGGGACCAAATACAATGAGCAGTTCTTC
-	many	TRBJ1-2	TRBV2	CASRVDYGYTF	TGTGCCAGCAGGGTGGACTATGGCTACACCTTC
-	many	TRBJ2-1	TRBV13	CASSPPATGNPYNEQFF	TGTGCCAGCAGCCCCCCAGCGACTGGAAACCCCTACAATGAGCAGTTCTTC
-	many	TRBJ1-4	TRBV3-1	CASSLSMEEKLFF	TGTGCCAGCAGCCTTTCCATGGAGGAAAAACTGTTTTTT
TRBD2	many	TRBJ2-5	TRBV7-9	CASTLIAGDGETQYF	TGTGCCAGCACCCTAATAGCGGGAGATGGGGAGACCCAGTACTTC
-	many	TRBJ1-5	TRBV12-3/TRBV12-4	CASSRDRSYGGPQHF	TGTGCCAGCAGCCGAGACAGGTCCTATGGAGGGCCCCAGCATTTT
TRBD1	many	TRBJ1-5	TRBV12-3/TRBV12-4	CASSLDRADQPQHF	TGTGCCAGCAGCCTCGACAGGGCTGATCAGCCCCAGCATTTT
-	few	TRBJ2-3	TRBV4-1	CASSQANMGFTDTQYF	TGCGCCAGCAGCCAAGCAAACATGGGGTTCACAGATACGCAGTATTTT
-	-	TRBJ1-2	TRBV10-3	CAISDLSGPFQGYTF	TGTGCCATCAGTGATTTGTCAGGTCCCTTCCAAGGCTACACCTTC